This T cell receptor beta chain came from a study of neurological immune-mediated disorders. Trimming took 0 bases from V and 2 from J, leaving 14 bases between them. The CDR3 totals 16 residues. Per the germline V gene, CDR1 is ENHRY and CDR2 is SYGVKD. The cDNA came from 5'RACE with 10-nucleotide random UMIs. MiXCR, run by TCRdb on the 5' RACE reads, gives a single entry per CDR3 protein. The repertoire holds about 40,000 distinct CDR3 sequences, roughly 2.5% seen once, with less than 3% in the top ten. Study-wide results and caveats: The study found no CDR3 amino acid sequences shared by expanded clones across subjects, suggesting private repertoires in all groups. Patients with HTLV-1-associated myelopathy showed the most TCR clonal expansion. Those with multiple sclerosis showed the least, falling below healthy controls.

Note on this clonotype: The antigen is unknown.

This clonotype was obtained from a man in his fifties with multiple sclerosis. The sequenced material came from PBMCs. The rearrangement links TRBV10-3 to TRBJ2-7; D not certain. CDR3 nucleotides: TGTGCCATCAGTGAGTCTGGGGTTCGTTACCCCTACGAGCAGTACTTC. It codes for CAISESGVRYPYEQYF.